This record covers a single T cell receptor beta chain. The sample originates from a study of cytomegalovirus exposure and HLA in healthy donors. The CDR3 is 15 amino acids. V was clipped by 4 bases and J by 0 bases; unmatched bases: 4. Germline CDR1 is SGDLS and CDR2 is YYNGEE. PCR primers comprised 60 Vbeta and 13 Jbeta primers. TCRdb keeps only in-frame clones here, not all; method: immunoSEQ multiplex PCR. The sample gives under 200,000 clones, around four fifths of which show up once; under 2% is in the top ten. The clonotype originates from a man aged 18 to 29 in good health and CMV-seronegative. Sequencing was done on a sample of PBMCs. The V call is TRBV9, the J call TRBJ2-1, with TRBD2 matching 7 bases. CDR3 coding DNA: TGTGCCAGCAGCACACAGCGGGACTCCTACAATGAGCAGTTCTTC. It encodes CASSTQRDSYNEQFF. Drawing the rest from reference TRBV9 and TRBJ2-1, the complete variable domain is DSGVTQTPKHLITATGQRVTLRCSPRSGDLSVYWYQQSLDQGLQFLIQYYNGEERAKGNILERFSAQQFPDLHSELNLSSLELGDSALYFCASSTQRDSYNEQFFGPGTRLTVL.